This entry describes one T cell receptor (beta chain). The clone's antigen remains unknown. Base quality data are lacking; no much larger clone is found one base away. Unmatched junction bases come to 4, with V trimmed by 3 bases and J by 4 bases. From cysteine to phenylalanine, the CDR3 is 14 amino acids long. The entry retains the CDR3 DNA only, 42 bases that are in frame from base 1. The CDR1 and CDR2 encoded by the germline V gene are SGDLS and YYNGEE. Library preparation employed the immunoSEQ multiplex PCR assay. TCRdb holds this immuneACCESS table with in-frame rearrangements only. Some clones are missing; in checked studies, unresolved V genes explain under half, and the rest has no known cause. Recorded for this sample are about 54,000 clones; approximately 91% of them occurred a single time. The ten largest account for roughly 1.2% of the sample. The source of the sample is a study of T cell changes during pregnancy in multiple sclerosis (dated by TCRdb to between 2018 and 2020). In terms of the full investigation: The study examined how the T cell repertoire changed over the course of pregnancy in women with multiple sclerosis.

The rearranged segments are TRBV9 and TRBJ1-5; 7 bases in the junction line up with TRBD1. The sequence derives from a female donor in good health, enrolled as a control in a pregnancy study. The sample consisted of peripheral blood, taken after pregnancy. The CDR3 protein: CASSGGQFNQPQHF. The nucleotide sequence is given as TGTGCCAGCAGCGGGGGACAGTTTAATCAGCCCCAGCATTTT.